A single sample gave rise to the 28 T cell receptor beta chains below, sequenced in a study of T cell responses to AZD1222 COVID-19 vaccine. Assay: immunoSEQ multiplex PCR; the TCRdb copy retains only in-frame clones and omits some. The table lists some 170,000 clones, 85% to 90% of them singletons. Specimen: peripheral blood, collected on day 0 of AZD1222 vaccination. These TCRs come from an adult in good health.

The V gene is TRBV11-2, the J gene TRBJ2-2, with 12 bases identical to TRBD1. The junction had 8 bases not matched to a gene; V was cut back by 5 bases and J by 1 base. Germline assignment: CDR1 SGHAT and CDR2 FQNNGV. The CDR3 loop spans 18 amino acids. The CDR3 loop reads CASSRRDRGRQNTGELFF. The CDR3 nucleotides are TGTGCCAGCAGCAGACGGGACAGGGGGCGCCAGAACACCGGGGAGCTGTTTTTT.

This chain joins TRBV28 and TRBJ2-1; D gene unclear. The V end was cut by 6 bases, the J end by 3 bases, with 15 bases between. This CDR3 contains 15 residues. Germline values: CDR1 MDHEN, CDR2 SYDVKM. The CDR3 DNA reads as TGTGCCAGCAGACATCCAGACCCTCTCTACAATGAGCAGTTCTTC. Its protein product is CASRHPDPLYNEQFF. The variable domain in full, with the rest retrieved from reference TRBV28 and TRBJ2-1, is DVKVTQSSRYLVKRTGEKVFLECVQDMDHENMFWYRQDPGLGLRLIYFSYDVKMKEKGDIPEGYSVSREKKERFSLILESASTNQTSMYLCASRHPDPLYNEQFFGPGTRLTVL.

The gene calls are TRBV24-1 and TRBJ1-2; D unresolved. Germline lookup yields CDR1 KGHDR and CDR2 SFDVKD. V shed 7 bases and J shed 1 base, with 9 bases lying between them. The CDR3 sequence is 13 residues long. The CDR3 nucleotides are TGTGCCACCAGCCCCGGACTTAACTATGGCTACACCTTC. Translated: CATSPGLNYGYTF.

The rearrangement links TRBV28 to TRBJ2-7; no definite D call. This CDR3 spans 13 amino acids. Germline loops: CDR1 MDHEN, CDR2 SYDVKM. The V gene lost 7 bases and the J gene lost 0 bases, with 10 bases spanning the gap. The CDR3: CASKALNSYEQYV. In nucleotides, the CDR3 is TGTGCCAGCAAAGCGCTGAACTCCTACGAGCAGTACGTC.

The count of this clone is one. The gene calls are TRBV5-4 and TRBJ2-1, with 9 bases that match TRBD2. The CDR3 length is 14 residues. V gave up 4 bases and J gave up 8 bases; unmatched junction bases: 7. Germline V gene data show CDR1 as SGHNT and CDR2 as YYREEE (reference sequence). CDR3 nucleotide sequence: TGTGCCAGCAGCCCTGCGGGGGGGCTCTATGAGCAGTTCTTC. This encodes CASSPAGGLYEQFF.

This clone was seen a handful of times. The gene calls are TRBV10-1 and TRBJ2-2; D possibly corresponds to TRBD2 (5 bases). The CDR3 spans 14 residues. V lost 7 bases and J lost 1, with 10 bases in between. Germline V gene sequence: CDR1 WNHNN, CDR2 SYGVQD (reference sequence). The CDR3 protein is CASIRELNTGELFF. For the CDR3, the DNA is TGCGCCAGCATTAGGGAGTTGAACACCGGGGAGCTGTTTTTT.

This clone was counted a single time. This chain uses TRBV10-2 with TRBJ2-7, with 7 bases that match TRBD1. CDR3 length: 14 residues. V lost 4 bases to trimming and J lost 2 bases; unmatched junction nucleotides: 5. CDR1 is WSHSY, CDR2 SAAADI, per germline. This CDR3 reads CASSVTGTAYEQYV. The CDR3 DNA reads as TGCGCCAGCAGTGTAACCGGGACAGCCTACGAGCAGTACGTC.

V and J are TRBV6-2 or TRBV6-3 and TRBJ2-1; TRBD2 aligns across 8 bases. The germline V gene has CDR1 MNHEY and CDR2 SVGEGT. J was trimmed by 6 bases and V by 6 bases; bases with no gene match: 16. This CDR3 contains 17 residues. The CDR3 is CASSLPGGGSSFNEQFF. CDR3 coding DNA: TGTGCCAGCAGCCTCCCCGGGGGGGGGTCATCTTTCAATGAGCAGTTCTTC.

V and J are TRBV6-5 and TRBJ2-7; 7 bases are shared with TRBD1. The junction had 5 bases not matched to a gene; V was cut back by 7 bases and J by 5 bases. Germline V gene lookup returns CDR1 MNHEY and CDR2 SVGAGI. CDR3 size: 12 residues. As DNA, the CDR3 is TGTGCCAGCAACCTACAGGGGAACGAGCAGTACTTC. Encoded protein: CASNLQGNEQYF.

The CDR3 sequence is CASTQWGGETNTEAFF. CDR3 coding DNA: TGTGCCAGCACCCAATGGGGGGGGGAGACGAACACTGAAGCTTTCTTT. The gene calls are TRBV7-9 and TRBJ1-1; D may be TRBD1 (5 bases). The CDR3 has 16 amino acids. Between the trimmed V and J ends, which lost 7 bases and 1 base, there was a span of 19 bases. CDR1 SEHNR and CDR2 FQNEAQ come from the germline V gene (reference sequence).

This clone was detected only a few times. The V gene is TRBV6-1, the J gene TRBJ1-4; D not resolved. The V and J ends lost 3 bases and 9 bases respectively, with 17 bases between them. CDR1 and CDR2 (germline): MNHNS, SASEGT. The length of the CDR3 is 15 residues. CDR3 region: CASSDTGVGMKKLFF. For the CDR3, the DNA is TGTGCCAGCAGTGATACCGGGGTCGGAATGAAAAAACTGTTTTTT.

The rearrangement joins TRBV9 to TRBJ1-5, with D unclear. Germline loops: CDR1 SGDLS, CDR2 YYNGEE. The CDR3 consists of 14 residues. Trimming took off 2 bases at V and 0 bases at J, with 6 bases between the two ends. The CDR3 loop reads CASSVSSSNQPQHF. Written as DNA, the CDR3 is TGTGCCAGCAGCGTTTCCTCTAGCAATCAGCCCCAGCATTTT.

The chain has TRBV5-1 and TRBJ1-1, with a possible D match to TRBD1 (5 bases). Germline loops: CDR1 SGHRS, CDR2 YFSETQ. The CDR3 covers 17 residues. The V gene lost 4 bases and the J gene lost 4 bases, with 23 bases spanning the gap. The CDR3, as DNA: TGCGCCAGCAGCCCCGGACACGCTCCAAATGTACCCACTGAAGCTTTCTTT. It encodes CASSPGHAPNVPTEAFF. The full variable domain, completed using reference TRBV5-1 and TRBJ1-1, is KAGVTQTPRYLIKTRGQQVTLSCSPISGHRSVSWYQQTPGQGLQFLFEYFSETQRNKGNFPGRFSGRQFSNSRSEMNVSTLELGDSALYLCASSPGHAPNVPTEAFFGQGTRLTVV.

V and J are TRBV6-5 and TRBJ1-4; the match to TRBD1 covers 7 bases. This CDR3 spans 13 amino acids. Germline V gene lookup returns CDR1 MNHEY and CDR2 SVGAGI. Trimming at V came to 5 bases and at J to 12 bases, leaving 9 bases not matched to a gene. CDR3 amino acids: CASSRQGGKELFF. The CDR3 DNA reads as TGTGCCAGCAGTCGACAGGGCGGGAAAGAACTGTTTTTT.

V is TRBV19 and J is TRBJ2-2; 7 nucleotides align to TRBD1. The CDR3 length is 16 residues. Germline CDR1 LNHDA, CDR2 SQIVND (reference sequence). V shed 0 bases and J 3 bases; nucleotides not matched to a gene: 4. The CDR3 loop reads CASSIEGTGDTGELFF. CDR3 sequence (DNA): TGTGCCAGTAGTATAGAAGGAACAGGGGACACCGGGGAGCTGTTTTTT. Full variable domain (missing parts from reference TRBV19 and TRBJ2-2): DGGITQSPKYLFRKEGQNVTLSCEQNLNHDAMYWYRQDPGQGLRLIYYSQIVNDFQKGDIAEGYSVSREKKESFPLTVTSAQKNPTAFYLCASSIEGTGDTGELFFGEGSRLTVL.

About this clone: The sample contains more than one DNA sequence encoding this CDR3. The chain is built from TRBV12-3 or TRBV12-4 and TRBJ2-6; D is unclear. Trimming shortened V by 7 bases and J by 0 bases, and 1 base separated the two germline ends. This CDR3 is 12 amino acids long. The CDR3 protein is CASTSGANVLTF. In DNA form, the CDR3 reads TGTGCCAGCACCTCTGGGGCCAACGTCCTGACTTTC.

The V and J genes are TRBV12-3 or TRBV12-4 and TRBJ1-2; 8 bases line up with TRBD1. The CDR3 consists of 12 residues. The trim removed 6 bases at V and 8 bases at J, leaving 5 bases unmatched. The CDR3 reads CASREQGGGYTF. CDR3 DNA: TGTGCCAGCAGGGAACAGGGGGGCGGCTACACCTTC.

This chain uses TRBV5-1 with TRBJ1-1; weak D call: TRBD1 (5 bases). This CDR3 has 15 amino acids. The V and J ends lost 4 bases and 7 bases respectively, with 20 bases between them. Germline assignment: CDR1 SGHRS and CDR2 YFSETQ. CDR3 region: CASSRTGAELSEAFF. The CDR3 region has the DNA TGCGCCAGCAGCCGAACTGGGGCAGAGCTGAGTGAAGCTTTCTTT.

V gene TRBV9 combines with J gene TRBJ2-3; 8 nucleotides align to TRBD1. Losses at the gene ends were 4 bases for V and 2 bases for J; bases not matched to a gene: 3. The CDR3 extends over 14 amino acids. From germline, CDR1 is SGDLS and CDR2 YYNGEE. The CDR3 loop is CASSQGASTDTQYF. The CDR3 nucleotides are TGTGCCAGCAGCCAGGGGGCTTCCACAGATACGCAGTATTTT.

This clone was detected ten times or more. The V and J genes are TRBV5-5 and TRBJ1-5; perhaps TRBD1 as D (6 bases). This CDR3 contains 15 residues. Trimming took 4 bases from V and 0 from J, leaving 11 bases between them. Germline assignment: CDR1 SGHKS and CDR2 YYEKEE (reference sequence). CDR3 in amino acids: CASSLTGYSNQPQHF. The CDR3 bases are TGTGCCAGCAGCCTGACAGGATATAGCAATCAGCCCCAGCATTTT.

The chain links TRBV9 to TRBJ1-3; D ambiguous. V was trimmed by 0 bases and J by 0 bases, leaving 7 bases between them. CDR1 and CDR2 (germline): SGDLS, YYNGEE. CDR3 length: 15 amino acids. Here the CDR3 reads CASSVVGFSGNTIYF. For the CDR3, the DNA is TGTGCCAGCAGCGTAGTGGGGTTCTCTGGAAACACCATATATTTT.

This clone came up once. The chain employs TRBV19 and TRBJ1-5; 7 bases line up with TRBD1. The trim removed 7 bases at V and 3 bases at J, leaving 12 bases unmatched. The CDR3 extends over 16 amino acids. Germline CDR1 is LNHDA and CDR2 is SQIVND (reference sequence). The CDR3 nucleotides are TGTGCCAGTAACTTACTGGGGACAGTTTACAATCAGCCCCAGCATTTT. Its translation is CASNLLGTVYNQPQHF.

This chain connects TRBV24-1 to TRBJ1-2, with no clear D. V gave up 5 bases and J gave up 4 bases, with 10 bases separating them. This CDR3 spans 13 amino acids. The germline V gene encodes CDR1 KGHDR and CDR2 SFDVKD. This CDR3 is CATSAGSSYGYTF. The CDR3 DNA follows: TGTGCCACCAGTGCCGGATCTAGCTATGGCTACACCTTC.

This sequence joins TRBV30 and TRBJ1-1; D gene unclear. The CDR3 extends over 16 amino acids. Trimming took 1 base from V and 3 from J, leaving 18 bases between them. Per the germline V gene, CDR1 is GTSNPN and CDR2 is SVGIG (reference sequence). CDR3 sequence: CAWSAVGQGRHTEAFF. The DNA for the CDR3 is TGTGCCTGGAGTGCGGTGGGCCAAGGTAGGCACACTGAAGCTTTCTTT.

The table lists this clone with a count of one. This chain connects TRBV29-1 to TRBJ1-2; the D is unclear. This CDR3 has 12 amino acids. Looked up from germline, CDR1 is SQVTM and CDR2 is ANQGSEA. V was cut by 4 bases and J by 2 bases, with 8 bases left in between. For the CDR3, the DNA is TGCAGCGTTGTAGGCCAGAACTATGGCTACACCTTC. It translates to CSVVGQNYGYTF.

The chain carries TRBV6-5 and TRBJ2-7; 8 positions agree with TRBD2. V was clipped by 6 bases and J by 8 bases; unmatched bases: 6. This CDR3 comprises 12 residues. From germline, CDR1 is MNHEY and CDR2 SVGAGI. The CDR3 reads CASRGLGAKQYV. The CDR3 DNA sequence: TGTGCCAGCAGGGGACTAGGGGCCAAGCAGTACGTC.

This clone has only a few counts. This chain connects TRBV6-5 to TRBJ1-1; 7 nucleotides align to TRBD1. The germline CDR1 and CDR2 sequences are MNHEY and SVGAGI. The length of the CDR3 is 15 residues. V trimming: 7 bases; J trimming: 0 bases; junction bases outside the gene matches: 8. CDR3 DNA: TGTGCCAGCAAGGGGGCGTGGGGGATGAACACTGAAGCTTTCTTT. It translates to CASKGAWGMNTEAFF.

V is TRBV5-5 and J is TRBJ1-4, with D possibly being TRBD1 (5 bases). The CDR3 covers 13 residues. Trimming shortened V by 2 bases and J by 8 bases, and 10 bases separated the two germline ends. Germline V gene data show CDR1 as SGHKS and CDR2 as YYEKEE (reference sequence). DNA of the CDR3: TGTGCCAGCAGCTTATCAGGGTACGAAAAACTGTTTTTT. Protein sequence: CASSLSGYEKLFF.